Below, 2 T cell receptor beta chains from the same sample are listed, as sequenced in a study of CD8 T cells in Susac syndrome. RNA totalling about 0.45 to 1 ug underwent reverse transcription with random hexamers. From the immunoSEQ multiplex PCR reads, TCRdb called clonotypes with MiXCR, one entry per CDR3 protein. This table has about 210,000 distinct CDR3 sequences, approximately 95% appearing once. Sequenced: CD4+ T cells from PBMCs. Receptors originate from a human donor with multiple sclerosis.

The chain couples TRBV4-2 to TRBJ2-7; the D is unclear. V lost 1 base and J lost 0, with 13 bases in between. Germline-derived CDR1 and CDR2 are LGHNA and YNFKEQ. The CDR3 totals 16 residues. DNA for the CDR3: TGTGCCAGCAGCCAAGGCGTAGGGCTGACCTCCTACGAGCAGTACTTC. Residues: CASSQGVGLTSYEQYF.

V and J are TRBV2 and TRBJ2-1, with D maybe TRBD2 (5 bases). With 1 base removed from V and 8 bases from J, the gap between germline ends came to 12 bases. The CDR3 loop spans 14 amino acids. Germline values: CDR1 SNHLY, CDR2 FYNNEI. CDR3 bases: TGTGCCAGCAGTGAAGTCCGGGGATATCATGAGCAGTTCTTC. Amino acids: CASSEVRGYHEQFF.